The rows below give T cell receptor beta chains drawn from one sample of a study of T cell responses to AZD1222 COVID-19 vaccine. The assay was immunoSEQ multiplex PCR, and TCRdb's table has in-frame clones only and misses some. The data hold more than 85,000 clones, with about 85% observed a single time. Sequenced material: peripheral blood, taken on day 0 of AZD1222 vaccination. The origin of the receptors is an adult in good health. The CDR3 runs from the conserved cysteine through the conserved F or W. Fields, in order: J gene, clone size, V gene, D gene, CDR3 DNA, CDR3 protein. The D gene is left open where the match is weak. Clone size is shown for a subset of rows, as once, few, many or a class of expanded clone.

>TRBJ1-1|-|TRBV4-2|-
TGTGCCACCCAGGAGGGTAAGAACACTGAAGCTTTCTTT
CATQEGKNTEAFF
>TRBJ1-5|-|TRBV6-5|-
TGTGCCAGCATCGGTCGTGACACTAGCAATCAGCCCCAGCATTTT
CASIGRDTSNQPQHF
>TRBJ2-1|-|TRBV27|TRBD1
TGTGCCAGCAGTTCGCCGGGACAGGGGACCCGAGAGCAGTTCTTC
CASSSPGQGTREQFF
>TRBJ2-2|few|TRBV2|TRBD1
TGTGCCAGCCATCTCAGGACAGGGGACACCGGGGAGCTGTTTTTT
CASHLRTGDTGELFF
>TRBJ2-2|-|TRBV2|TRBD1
TGTGCCAGCAGAGCCGGGACAGGGACGTGGGCCGGGGAGCTGTTTTTT
CASRAGTGTWAGELFF
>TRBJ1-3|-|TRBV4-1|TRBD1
TGCGCCAGCAGCCAATACGACGGGACAGAGAGCTCTGGAAACACCATATATTTT
CASSQYDGTESSGNTIYF
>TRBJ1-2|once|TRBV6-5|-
TGTGCCAGCAGTTACCAGGGGCTCAGCTATGGCTACACCTTC
CASSYQGLSYGYTF
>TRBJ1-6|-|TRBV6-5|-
TGTGCCAGCTGTCCCATGATCGATTCACCCCTCCACTTT
CASCPMIDSPLHF
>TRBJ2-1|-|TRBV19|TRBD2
TGTGCCAGTAGTATGGGACTAGGGGTAGCTCTTAACGAGCAGTTCTTC
CASSMGLGVALNEQFF
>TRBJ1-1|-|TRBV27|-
TGTGCCAGCAGTTTAATAAGGACCACTGAAGCTTTCTTT
CASSLIRTTEAFF
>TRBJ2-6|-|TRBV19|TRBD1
TGTGCCAGTAGTGCATTGGATACCGGGACAGGGCCTGGGGCCAACGTCCTGACTTTC
CASSALDTGTGPGANVLTF
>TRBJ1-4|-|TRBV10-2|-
TGCGCCAGCAGGCTAAACGTAGGCGGTGAAAAACTGTTTTTT
CASRLNVGGEKLFF
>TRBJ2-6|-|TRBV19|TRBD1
TGTGCCAGTAGTAAGGGACAGGGTTCTGGGGCCAACGTCCTGACTTTC
CASSKGQGSGANVLTF
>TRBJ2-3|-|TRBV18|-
TGTGCCAGCTCACCAACTGCTGACTTCGGGACACATACGCAGTATTTT
CASSPTADFGTHTQYF
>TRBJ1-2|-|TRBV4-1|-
TGCGCCAGCAGCCAAGTGCTGGGCAGCCCGGGTGGCTACACCTTC
CASSQVLGSPGGYTF
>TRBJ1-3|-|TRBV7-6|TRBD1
TGTGCCAGCAGCCATCCCCGACAGGGGACCTACTCTGGAAACACCATATATTTT
CASSHPRQGTYSGNTIYF
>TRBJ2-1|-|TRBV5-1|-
TGCGCCAGCAGCTTGGGGGCAGTCCTCGGGAATGAGCAGTTCTTC
CASSLGAVLGNEQFF
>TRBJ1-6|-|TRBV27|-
TGTGCCAGCAGTGTACAGGGTAGTAATTCACCCCTCCACTTT
CASSVQGSNSPLHF
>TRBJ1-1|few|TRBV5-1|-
TGCGCCAGCAGCTGGACAGCTGACACTGAAGCTTTCTTT
CASSWTADTEAFF
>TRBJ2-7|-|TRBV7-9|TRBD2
TGTGCCAGCAGCAACGAGGTAGCGGGAGGCGGGGAGCAGTACTTC
CASSNEVAGGGEQYF
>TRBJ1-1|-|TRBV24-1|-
TGTGCCACCAGTGATTTTAGAAACAGGAATATCACTGAAGCTTTCTTT
CATSDFRNRNITEAFF
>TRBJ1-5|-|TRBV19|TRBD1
TGTGCCACCCTTGACAGGGGTAATCAGCCCCAGCATTTT
CATLDRGNQPQHF
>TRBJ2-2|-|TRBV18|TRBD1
TGTGCCAGCTCCCAAGGACAGGGGGCAAGGACCGGGGAGCTGTTTTTT
CASSQGQGARTGELFF
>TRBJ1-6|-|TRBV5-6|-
TGTGCCAGCAGCCCCGGTGGTTCACCCCTCCACTTT
CASSPGGSPLHF
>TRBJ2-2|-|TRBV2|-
TGTGCCAGCAGTGAGGCCAGAGTAGGGACCGGGGAGCTGTTTTTT
CASSEARVGTGELFF
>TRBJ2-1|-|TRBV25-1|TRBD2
TGTGCCAGCAGTGGGACCGGGGGGGTCTACAATGAGCAGTTCTTC
CASSGTGGVYNEQFF
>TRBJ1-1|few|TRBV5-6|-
TGTGCCAGCAGCCGTTCGTCCGGGGACACTGAAGCTTTCTTT
CASSRSSGDTEAFF
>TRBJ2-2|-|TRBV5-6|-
TGTGCCAGCAGCCAGGACCTGAACACCGGGGAGCTGTTTTTT
CASSQDLNTGELFF
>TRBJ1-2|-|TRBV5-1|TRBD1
TGCGCCAGCAGCTTGGCAGGGCCGGGACAGGGCGGCTATGGCTACACCTTC
CASSLAGPGQGGYGYTF